This TCR beta chain was identified in a study of blood T cell repertoires in COVID-19. This CDR3 is built from 17 residues. V was clipped by 0 bases and J by 2 bases, with 14 bases between them. The germline CDR1 and CDR2 sequences are LGHDT and YNNKEL (reference sequence). Assay: immunoSEQ multiplex PCR; the TCRdb copy retains only in-frame clones and omits some. This table has approximately 230,000 clones, about 86% appearing once. Sequenced: peripheral blood. This TCR came from an older man with acute or convalescent COVID-19. This chain joins TRBV3-1 (or the pseudogene TRBV3-2) and TRBJ1-5, with unresolved D. The CDR3 spells CASSQDPRVWGNQPQHF. The DNA of the CDR3 is TGTGCCAGCAGCCAAGACCCCCGGGTTTGGGGCAATCAGCCCCAGCATTTT.